This TCR beta chain emerged from a study of cytomegalovirus exposure and HLA in healthy donors (dated 2017 in TCRdb). For the study in its entirety: An earlier analysis of approximately 640 of the donors reported 250 to 300 Gb of sequence data and more than 90 million unique TCR beta sequences from roughly 200 million T cells. An early release covering 500 to 750 HLA-typed donors comprised around 300 gigabases of sequencing data and around 80 million unique TCR sequences. The genetic ancestry cluster associated with self-reported Caucasian donors included roughly four fifths of the 398 genotyped donors. The study aimed to test whether cataloging public T cell receptors could reveal signatures of past pathogen exposure. The study profiled the T cell repertoires of 500 to 800 subjects by immunosequencing and related them to cytomegalovirus serostatus. In addition to the first cohort of 666 subjects, a separate validation cohort of approximately 110 different subjects was used. The study combined high-throughput TCR immunosequencing, statistical association of individual TCRs with disease status, and machine learning to predict cytomegalovirus infection status. A later analysis re-analyzed previously published TCR beta repertoires from roughly 690 donors and added high-resolution HLA genotyping to study TCR occurrence patterns. Rather than drawing on any new phenotypic data, the later analysis identified candidate immune exposures from TCR beta sequences and the way those sequences occurred across donors. An earlier analysis of approximately 630 of the donors applied high-throughput TCR beta sequencing to assess whether each TCR beta V gene segment acted as functional or pseudogenic. Donor age, sex, ethnicity and CMV serostatus were compiled together with the repertoire data. In a later genetic analysis, genome-wide SNP genotypes for about three fifths of the roughly 670 donors were used, and that subset was treated as a discovery cohort. All discovery cohort repertoires had been generated on a single sequencing platform. HLA typing covered class I and class II loci at four-digit resolution. The number of typed donors differed by locus: about 629-640 for A, B, C, DRB1 and DQB1; 522 for DQA1; 600 to 610 for DPA1; and roughly 450 for DPB1. Because of strong linkage in the cohort, roughly five DR-DQ haplotypes were treated as single units for association and clustering. On average, around 230,000 unique TCR beta nucleotide sequences were sequenced per donor among some 420 genotyped donors of the cohort, with 15% to 20% of those sequences being non-productive.

What the study reported, not specific to this receptor: Strong co-occurrence of HLA alleles, especially DR and DQ, made assigning TCR associations to individual alleles difficult. A later analysis found that TCR association rates varied across HLA loci, with DRB1 alleles showing the most associated TCRs and HLA-C alleles the fewest. According to a later genetic analysis, donors in an Asian-associated ancestry cluster had fewer N-insertions in productive TCRs than the roughly 700-donor mean. Several of the top co-occurrence clusters appeared to be linked to parvovirus B19, influenza, CMV and Epstein-Barr virus, according to a later analysis. The study listed 164 TCR beta chains as associated with cytomegalovirus. HLA typing was unavailable for some donors at each locus, so association tests used only the typed subset. In an earlier analysis of more than 450 of the donors, most TCR beta V segments were observed in productive rearrangements about 87% or about 30% of the time, broadly matching IMGT annotations. The authors suggested that the approach could potentially be generalized to other disease states and immunological phenotypes. In a later analysis, HLA-associated TCR beta chains showed more clonal expansion and lower generation probabilities than non-associated chains that were equally common. A later genetic analysis associated a missense DCLRE1C variant with V-gene and J-gene trimming of TCR beta chains, and an independent cohort replicated the association. Correlated functional status among segregating V segments might be attributable to linkage disequilibrium, but an unknown experimental factor could not be ruled out. Specific HLA alleles were associated with roughly 17,000 TCR beta sequences at a false discovery rate of 0.05 in a later analysis. A cluster of highly shared sequence variants was judged likely to represent a technical artifact of the sequencing pipeline. A further reported finding was that TCR beta sequences accurately predicted the HLA-A and HLA-B alleles for most subjects in the first cohort. Cytomegalovirus status was reported to be diagnosed by the classifier with high specificity and sensitivity in both the original and validation cohorts. This cohort had only TCR beta chains sequenced, and the lack of alpha or paired-chain data limited which features could be detected. CMV serostatus was the only immune exposure information available for the cohort. In vitro tests confirmed that a few of the cytomegalovirus-associated TCR beta chains recognize cytomegalovirus antigens. Roughly uniform sequencing depth across donors was assumed in presence/absence analyses, although this assumption may not hold. Most TCR sequences were observed very rarely across donors, whereas some public TCRs were present in many individuals. The 87-base-pair reads could not distinguish some IMGT-functional V segments, including TRBV6-2 and TRBV6-3, so those segments were excluded. The earlier analysis of some 540 of the donors excluded 15 to 20 rarely observed V segments, including chromosome 9 orphons, because counts were too low. A later analysis found that most CMV-associated TCR beta chains appeared HLA-restricted, with HLA associations seemingly driven largely by CMV exposure.

Based on the germline V gene, the CDR1 and CDR2 sequences are SGHRS and YFSETQ. The CDR3 runs 16 residues from the cysteine to the phenylalanine. Of all the DNA, just the CDR3 is kept, 48 bases in frame from base 1. V lost 0 bases and J lost 2 bases; the stretch between them is 11 bases long. Preparation of the library involved the immunoSEQ multiplex PCR assay. For the multiplex PCR, a mixture combining 60 forward primers for TCR Vbeta segments and 13 reverse primers for TCR Jbeta segments was used. Amplification of the CDR3 region of rearranged TCR beta genes was performed with a multiplex PCR assay on genomic DNA. On the Illumina HiSeq System, the amplified TCR beta libraries were sequenced as 87-base-pair reads. The published analysis was carried out like this. A later analysis tallied around 87 million unique TCR beta chains across the 700 or so repertoires, and approximately 12 million of those chains were shared by two or more donors. To remove PCR and sequencing errors, raw reads were error-corrected and collapsed into unique sequences using a nearest-neighbor algorithm that merged closely related sequences. V, D and J gene segments were assigned by aligning CDR3 sequences to IMGT reference sequences. For a sequence to be retained, a match of at least six nucleotides to both a V gene segment and a J gene segment was required. Rearrangements were called productive when the CDR3 lacked stop codons and stayed in frame with V and J; all others were non-productive. Following IMGT convention, CDR3 was defined as the stretch from the second conserved V-encoded cysteine to the conserved J-encoded phenylalanine. In an earlier analysis of roughly 580 of the donors, sequences lacking an unambiguous match to a single V gene segment were excluded. In an earlier analysis of several hundred of the donors, V segments were called functional above 56.7% productive rearrangements and were called segregating when the between-donor standard deviation exceeded 5%. A statistical classification framework was built to diagnose cytomegalovirus status from the catalog of TCR beta chain sequences. In a later analysis, V and J genes were assigned by comparing TCR nucleotide sequences against IMGT/GENE-DB human TR gene sequences. The TCRdist pipeline was used in a later analysis to assign CDR3 sequences and most-parsimonious VDJ recombination scenarios. In a later analysis, each TCR beta chain was defined by its CDR3 amino acid sequence together with its V-gene family, and reads without a unique V-gene family were excluded. To address suspected cross-contamination and a sequencing artifact, a later analysis removed roughly 580 highly shared, low-generation-probability nucleotide sequences. For each public chain, a later analysis derived a clonal expansion index from normalized ranks of inferred template counts within each repertoire. In a later analysis, generation probabilities were computed with a VDJ recombination model fitted to out-of-frame rearrangements, and the resulting probabilities were checked against IGoR. A later analysis scored TCR-TCR, TCR-HLA and TCR-CMV co-occurrence with hypergeometric tests, applying a repertoire-size bias correction to TCR pairs. To estimate false discovery rates, a later analysis permuted the HLA or CMV assignments 20 times. In a later analysis, co-occurring TCRs were grouped with DBSCAN, and TCRdist sequence similarity was added when clustering was performed within HLA-allele-positive subsets. Repertoires with fewer than 30,000 or more than 120,000 public chains were left out of co-occurrence clustering, as were a handful of repertoires with anomalous nucleotide sharing. Entries here come from immuneACCESS through TCRdb and include only in-frame sequences with V and J called. Some clones fail to appear in such tables; in the studies checked, an unresolved V gene covers under half of the shortfall, and the cause of the remainder is unknown. V, J and clone size are those of that table, while D and trimming were read from the DNA. Present in this sample are 150,000 or so clones, over 70% of which were seen just once. In total, the top ten clones hold about 13% of the sample.

In the case of this clone: The target of this receptor is not known. No base-level quality is on record; no much larger clone is a single base apart.

The cohort was made up of about 670 healthy bone marrow donors. At the time of sampling, every cohort member was nominally healthy, though immune exposures that went unrecorded were likely present. The donor tested CMV seropositive, placing the donor among the 250 to 350 seropositive members of the cohort. A peripheral blood sample was provided by each donor, and peripheral blood mononuclear cells were used for TCR beta sequencing. Genomic DNA extraction from the blood cell samples was performed with the Qiagen DNeasy Blood Extraction Kit. This receptor chain uses TRBV5-1 and TRBJ2-2; a tentative D call is TRBD1 (6 bases match). The receptor's source is a man aged 30 to 39 in good health and CMV-seropositive. Source material: PBMCs. The CDR3 in this case is CASSLGTADNTGELFF. The DNA sequence is as follows: TGCGCCAGCAGCTTGGGGACAGCTGATAACACCGGGGAGCTGTTTTTT.